The T cell receptor (beta chain) described here comes from a study of patients and donors after allogeneic stem cell transplantation. TCRdb passed the RT-PCR reads through MiXCR, listing each CDR3 protein once. The repertoire holds about 40,000 distinct CDR3 sequences, with over 25% as singletons. The CDR3 contains 14 residues. V dropped 6 bases and J dropped 1 base, with 12 bases sitting between them. Looked up from germline, CDR1 is SEHNR and CDR2 is FQNEAQ (reference sequence). The sequenced sample was blood, either unsorted or a sorted T cell fraction (not recorded which). The rearrangement uses TRBV7-9 and TRBJ2-5, with D maybe TRBD1 (6 bases). The sequence was obtained from a human donor who was either an allogeneic HSCT recipient or a stem cell or donor lymphocyte infusion donor (not recorded which). It is not recorded whose cells these are; they may come from a transplant donor. Written as DNA, the CDR3 is TGTGCCAGCAGACACGGGACACTCCAAGAGACCCAGTACTTC. This encodes CASRHGTLQETQYF.